This entry is about one T cell receptor (beta chain). Its binding antigen is unknown. No base-level quality is on record; no much larger clone is a single base apart. The trim is 9 bases for V and 4 bases for J, with a gap of 13 bases between the germline ends. Taken from the germline V gene, the CDR1 and CDR2 loops are SGHAT and FQNNGV. The CDR3 has 13 amino acids, counting the end cysteine and phenylalanine. The entry retains the CDR3 DNA only, 39 bases that are in frame from base 1. This sample is part of a study of control samples from healthy donors and cancer patients (TCRdb year 2020). Library preparation employed the immunoSEQ multiplex PCR assay. In its TCRdb copy, this immuneACCESS table keeps in-frame sequences only and misses some clones. Where compared with another copy, unresolved V genes explain less than half of these, and the others have no known cause. The sample table contains 150,000 to 200,000 clones; only one count was recorded for around nine tenths of them. The ten biggest clones cover approximately 12% of the sample.

This clonotype originated in a young man in good health. Sequencing input: blood. The rearranged chain carries TRBV11-2 and TRBJ2-1; perhaps TRBD2 is the D gene, with 5 bases matching. The CDR3 region reads CASTPPGYNEQFF. The DNA sequence is given as TGTGCCAGTACCCCCCCGGGGTACAATGAGCAGTTCTTC.